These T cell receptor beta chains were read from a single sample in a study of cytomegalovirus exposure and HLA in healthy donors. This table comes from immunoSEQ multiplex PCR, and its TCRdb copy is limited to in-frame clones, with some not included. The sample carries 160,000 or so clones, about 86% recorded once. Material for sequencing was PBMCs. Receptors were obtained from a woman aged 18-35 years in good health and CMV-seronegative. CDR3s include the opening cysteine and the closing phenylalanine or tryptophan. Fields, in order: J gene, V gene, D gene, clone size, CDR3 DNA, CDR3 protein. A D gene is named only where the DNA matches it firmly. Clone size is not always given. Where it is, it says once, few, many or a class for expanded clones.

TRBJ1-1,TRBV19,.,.,TGTGCCAGTAGTATAGTTGGGTTGAGGGCACCGGCTTTCTTT,CASSIVGLRAPAFF
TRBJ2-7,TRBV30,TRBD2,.,TGTGCCTGGAGTGTAGGACTAGCGGGCTCCTACGAGCAGTACTTC,CAWSVGLAGSYEQYF
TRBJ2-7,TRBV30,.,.,TGTGCCTGGGGTACCGGGTACTCCTACGAGCAGTACTTC,CAWGTGYSYEQYF
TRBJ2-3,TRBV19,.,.,TGTGCCAGTAGTATAAACAGGAACACAGATACGCAGTATTTT,CASSINRNTDTQYF
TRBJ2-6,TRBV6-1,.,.,TGTGCCAGCAGCGGCGGTGTCTCTGGGGCCAACGTCCTGACTTTC,CASSGGVSGANVLTF
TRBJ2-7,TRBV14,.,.,TGTGCCAGCAGCCAAGAAGTCAGGGCTCGCGAGCAGTACTTC,CASSQEVRAREQYF
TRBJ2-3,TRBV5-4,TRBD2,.,TGTGCCAGCAGCGGCGGACTAGCGGGGGCCTTCACAGATACGCAGTATTTT,CASSGGLAGAFTDTQYF
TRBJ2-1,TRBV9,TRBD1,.,TGTGCCAGCAGCTTCGGACAGGGTTACAATGAGCAGTTCTTC,CASSFGQGYNEQFF
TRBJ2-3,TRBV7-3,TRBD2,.,TGTGCCAGCAGTTCTAGCGGGAGGGCCCCAGATACGCAGTATTTT,CASSSSGRAPDTQYF
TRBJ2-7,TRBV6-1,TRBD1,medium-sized,TGTGCCAGCAGTGAAGATGGGACAGGGGGCAGTTACGAGCAGTACTTC,CASSEDGTGGSYEQYF
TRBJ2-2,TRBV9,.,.,TGTGCCAGCAGCGCCTCGGGGAGCGCCGGGGAGCTGTTTTTT,CASSASGSAGELFF
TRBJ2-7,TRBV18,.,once,TGTGCCAGCGCCTTCGACCTCGGGGGTTACGAGCAGTACTTC,CASAFDLGGYEQYF
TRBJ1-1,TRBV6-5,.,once,TGTGCCAGCAGCCTCTTGGCGGGGGGGAACACTGAAGCTTTCTTT,CASSLLAGGNTEAFF
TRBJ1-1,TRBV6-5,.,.,TGTGCCAGCAGTTACGATAGGGGTGACACTGAAGCTTTCTTT,CASSYDRGDTEAFF
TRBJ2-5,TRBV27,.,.,TGTGCCAGCAGTTTTGGACACTTTGAAGAGACCCAGTACTTC,CASSFGHFEETQYF
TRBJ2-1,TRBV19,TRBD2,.,TGTGCCAGTAGTCCCCCTGACGAGCGGGGCATCAATGAGCAGTTCTTC,CASSPPDERGINEQFF
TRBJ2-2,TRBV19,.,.,TGTGCCAGTAGTGTCCTTGTTCTGACCGGGGAGCTGTTTTTT,CASSVLVLTGELFF
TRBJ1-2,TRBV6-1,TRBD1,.,TGTGCCAGCAGTCTTAGTATAACAGGGGGTAATGGCTACACCTTC,CASSLSITGGNGYTF
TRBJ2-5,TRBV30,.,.,TGTGCCTGGAGTGTGGGGCCTTACCAGTACTTC,CAWSVGPYQYF
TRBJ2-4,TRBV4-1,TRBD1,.,TGCGCCAGCAGCCTAGGGCCGGTTCGGGACAGGGAGAATTTTCAGTACTTC,CASSLGPVRDRENFQYF
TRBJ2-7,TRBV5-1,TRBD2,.,TGCGCCAGCAGCCGGACTAGCGGGAGGGATAGCTCCTACGAGCAGTACTTC,CASSRTSGRDSSYEQYF
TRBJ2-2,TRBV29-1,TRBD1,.,TGCAGCGTTAGGGGGCAGGGGACCGGGGAGCTGTTTTTT,CSVRGQGTGELFF
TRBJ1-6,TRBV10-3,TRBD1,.,TGTGCCACAGCCGTGATCGGGACAGGAAATTCACCCCTCCACTTT,CATAVIGTGNSPLHF
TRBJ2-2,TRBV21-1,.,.,TGTGCCAGCAGCAAAGGAGTCCGGCGGGGGAACACCGGGGAGCTGTTTTTT,CASSKGVRRGNTGELFF
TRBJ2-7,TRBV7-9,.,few,TGTGCCAGCGGGACATCAGCCTACGAGCAGTACTTC,CASGTSAYEQYF
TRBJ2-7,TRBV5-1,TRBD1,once,TGCGCCAGCAGCTTGGAAGGGACAGGGGTGGGCGAGCAGTACTTC,CASSLEGTGVGEQYF
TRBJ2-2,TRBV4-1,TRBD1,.,TGCGCCAGCAGCCAAATCCCGGGACAGGGTGGCACCGGGGAGCTGTTTTTT,CASSQIPGQGGTGELFF
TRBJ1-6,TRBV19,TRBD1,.,TGTGCCAGTGACGACGGCGCAGGGGGGTCCTATAATTCACCCCTCCACTTT,CASDDGAGGSYNSPLHF
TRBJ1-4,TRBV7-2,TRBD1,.,TGTGCCAGCAGCTTAGAGGGGACAGGGAATGAAAAACTGTTTTTT,CASSLEGTGNEKLFF
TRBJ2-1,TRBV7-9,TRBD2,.,TGTGCCAGCAGTGCTAGCGGGAGTTCCCACAATGAGCAGTTCTTC,CASSASGSSHNEQFF
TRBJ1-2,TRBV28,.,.,TGTGCCAGCACTTCCGACGCTGGAGCCTATGGCTACACCTTC,CASTSDAGAYGYTF
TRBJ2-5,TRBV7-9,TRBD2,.,TGTGCCAGCAGCTTTAGCGGGGTAGAGACCCAGTACTTC,CASSFSGVETQYF
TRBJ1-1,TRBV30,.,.,TGTGCCTGGTTCGCCCTTACGGGGAACACTGAAGCTTTCTTT,CAWFALTGNTEAFF
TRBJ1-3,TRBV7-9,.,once,TGTGCCAGCAGCACACATAAAGCTGGAAACACCATATATTTT,CASSTHKAGNTIYF
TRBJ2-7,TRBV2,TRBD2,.,TGTGCCAGCAGGGGAGCGGGGGGACAAACCTACGAGCAGTACTTC,CASRGAGGQTYEQYF
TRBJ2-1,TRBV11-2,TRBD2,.,TGTGCCAGCAGCTCCATAGCGGGACCGACCTACAATGAGCAGTTCTTC,CASSSIAGPTYNEQFF
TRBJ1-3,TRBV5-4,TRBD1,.,TGTGCCAGCAGCCTGGGACAGCCGCGCTCTGGAAACACCATATATTTT,CASSLGQPRSGNTIYF
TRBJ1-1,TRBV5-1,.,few,TGCGCCAGCAGCTTGCGTGGGGACTCCTTCTATGAAGCTTTCTTT,CASSLRGDSFYEAFF
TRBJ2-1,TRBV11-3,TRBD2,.,TGTGCCAGCAGCTTAGGACTAGCGGACTACAATGAGCAGTTCTTC,CASSLGLADYNEQFF
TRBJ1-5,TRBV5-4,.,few,TGTGCCAGCAGCTTGGACGGTTACAATCAGCCCCAGCATTTT,CASSLDGYNQPQHF
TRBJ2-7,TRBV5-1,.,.,TGCGCCAGCAGCTCCCAGGACAGACCCTCCTACGAGCAGTACTTC,CASSSQDRPSYEQYF
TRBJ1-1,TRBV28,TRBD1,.,TGTGCCAGCAGGGTTGGGACAGGGAACACTGAAGCTTTCTTT,CASRVGTGNTEAFF
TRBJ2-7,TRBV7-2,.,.,TGTGCCAGCAGCTTAGGCAGACAATACGAGCAGTACTTC,CASSLGRQYEQYF
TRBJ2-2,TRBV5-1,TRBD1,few,TGCGCCAGCAGTGCTCGACAGGGTTCATACACCGGGGAGCTGTTTTTT,CASSARQGSYTGELFF
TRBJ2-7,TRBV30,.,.,TGTGCCTGGACTGTCGGTGGGGGGTACTACGAGCAGTACTTC,CAWTVGGGYYEQYF
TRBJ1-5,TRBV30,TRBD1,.,TGTGCCTGGGACACCGGGACAGGGACTTTTCGACAGCCCCAGCATTTT,CAWDTGTGTFRQPQHF
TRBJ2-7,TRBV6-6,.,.,TGTGCCAGCAGGCCGAGGGGGGGCTTCACCTACGAGCAGTACTTC,CASRPRGGFTYEQYF
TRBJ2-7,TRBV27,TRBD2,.,TGTGCCAGCTCCTGGGGTGGCGGGGGGGCCGAGGAGCAGTACTTC,CASSWGGGGAEEQYF
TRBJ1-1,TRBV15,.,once,TGTGCCACCAGCAGAGTTGCAGGGGTAAACACTGAAGCTTTCTTT,CATSRVAGVNTEAFF
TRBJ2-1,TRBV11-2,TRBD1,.,TGTGCCAGCCTAAGAACAGGGGGACGGGGACAGGAGCAGTTCTTC,CASLRTGGRGQEQFF
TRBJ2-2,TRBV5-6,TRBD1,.,TGTGCCAGCAGCCCGGGACAGGGTAGAGAGGAGCTGTTTTTT,CASSPGQGREELFF